The next 10 T cell receptor beta chains were all read from a single sample in a study of identical twins' blood T cells. TCRdb passed the 5' RACE reads through MiXCR, listing each CDR3 protein once. The data hold hundreds of thousands of distinct CDR3 sequences, with under 30% observed a single time. Material for sequencing was PBMCs. The origin of the receptors is a woman between 18 and 50 years old in good health.

In its sample, this clonotype was seen a few times. The V gene is TRBV11-2, the J gene TRBJ1-4; 10 nucleotides match TRBD1. The CDR3 is 17 residues long. J gave up 3 bases and V 1 base, and 5 bases lay outside the gene matches. CDR1 and CDR2 (germline): SGHAT, FQNNGV. CDR3 DNA: TGTGCCAGCAGCTTAGGGGGACAGGGGATCGCTAATGAAAAACTGTTTTTT. Translation: CASSLGGQGIANEKLFF.

This clonotype was seen a handful of times. The chain combines TRBV14 with TRBJ2-3, with D possibly being TRBD2 (5 bases). The CDR3 extends over 13 amino acids. V gave up 5 bases and J gave up 1 base, with 7 bases separating them. CDR1 and CDR2 from the germline V gene are SGHDN and FVKESK. DNA for the CDR3: TGTGCCAGCAGCATCGGGGGCACAGATACGCAGTATTTT. The encoded protein is CASSIGGTDTQYF.

The V call is TRBV20-1, the J call TRBJ1-1; D remains unclear. The CDR3 contains 11 residues. The germline gives CDR1 DFQATT, CDR2 SNEGSKA (reference sequence). V dropped 7 bases and J dropped 2 bases, with 8 bases sitting between them. CDR3 in amino acids: CSGHLNTEAFF. DNA for the CDR3: TGCAGTGGACACCTTAACACTGAAGCTTTCTTT.

This clonotype turned up a few times. The chain links TRBV9 to TRBJ2-2, with a weak D call TRBD1 (6 bases). There are 14 residues in the CDR3. Per germline, CDR1 SGDLS and CDR2 YYNGEE. V was clipped by 6 bases and J by 1 base, with 10 bases between them. This CDR3 is CASNIQGNTGELFF. In nucleotides, the CDR3 is TGTGCCAGCAACATACAGGGGAACACCGGGGAGCTGTTTTTT.

A few counts support this clonotype. V is TRBV28 and J is TRBJ1-5; D is ambiguous. This CDR3 is 15 amino acids long. CDR1 is MDHEN and CDR2 is SYDVKM in the germline V gene. V dropped 2 bases and J dropped 4 bases, with 12 bases sitting between them. CDR3 loop: CASSLIGRGNQPQHF. The CDR3 nucleotides read TGTGCCAGCAGTTTAATAGGCCGGGGTAATCAGCCCCAGCATTTT.

CDR3 loop: CASSLGHTEAFF. The CDR3 region has the DNA TGTGCCAGCAGTCTTGGGCACACTGAAGCTTTCTTT. The chain carries TRBV12-3 or TRBV12-4 and TRBJ1-1, with no clear D. CDR3 length: 12 amino acids. V was clipped by 5 bases and J by 3 bases, with 7 bases between them.

Comments on this clonotype: A much larger clone sits a single nucleotide away, making a read error possible. The limits of the CDR3 on the DNA are not certain, so only TCRdb's listed CDR3 is given. This chain joins TRBV5-1 and TRBJ1-1; the table's D call, TRBD1, was not checked against the DNA. The CDR3 is 14 residues long, counting both termini. The germline V gene encodes CDR1 SGHRS and CDR2 YFSETQ. The CDR3 reads CASSFGTGNTESFF.

This chain connects TRBV5-1 to TRBJ1-4; unclear D gene. The V end was cut by 0 bases, the J end by 5 bases, with 5 bases between. The CDR3 covers 13 residues. Germline CDR1 reads SGHRS; CDR2 reads YFSETQ. The DNA for the CDR3 is TGCGCCAGCAGCTTGGGACACAATGAAAAACTGTTTTTT. It codes for CASSLGHNEKLFF.

Turning to this clonotype: The junction departs from the called germline gene at one end, perhaps through a read error. The chain is built from TRBV6-1 and TRBJ1-6, with a weak D call TRBD1 (5 bases). The CDR3 length is 14 residues. CDR1 is MNHNS and CDR2 is SASEGT in the germline V gene. The DNA for the CDR3 is TGTGCCAGCATTGAAGTAGGGGCCAATTCACCCCTCCACTTT. Its protein is CASIEVGANSPLHF.

This clonotype was counted between two and nine times. The CDR3 nucleotides read TGTGCCAGCAGCAACGAGTGGAGAAAGGACGGGGAGCTGTTTTTT. Encoded protein: CASSNEWRKDGELFF. The V and J genes are TRBV12-3 or TRBV12-4 and TRBJ2-2, with D uncertain. V was shortened by 6 bases and J by 7 bases, with 18 bases between the two germline ends. The CDR3 covers 15 residues.